The T cell receptor beta chain described here comes from a study of CD8+ T cells in alopecia areata. Points on this clone: No antigen is known for it.

Reverse transcription of extracted RNA yielded cDNA, which provided the sequencing template. Method: immunoSEQ multiplex PCR; TCRdb's copy keeps in-frame clones and lacks some. The profile shows approximately 43,000 clones, around 71% of them singletons. General study points: Scalp clonality, along with expanded CD8+ clones among the top 100, was significantly decreased by tofacitinib.

The treatment here: oral pan-JAK inhibitor, 5-10 mg twice daily. V lost 5 bases, J lost 4 bases, and 6 bases lay in between. This CDR3 region has 12 residues. The germline V gene has CDR1 SGHTA and CDR2 FQGNSA. The chain carries TRBV7-2 and TRBJ1-5; the D is unclear. The TCR comes from a human donor with alopecia areata. The sequencing here drew on CD8+ T cells sorted from blood, taken at week 4, from a patient treated with tofacitinib. CDR3 loop: CASSPQNQPQHF. The CDR3 nucleotides are TGTGCCAGCAGCCCCCAAAATCAGCCCCAGCATTTT.